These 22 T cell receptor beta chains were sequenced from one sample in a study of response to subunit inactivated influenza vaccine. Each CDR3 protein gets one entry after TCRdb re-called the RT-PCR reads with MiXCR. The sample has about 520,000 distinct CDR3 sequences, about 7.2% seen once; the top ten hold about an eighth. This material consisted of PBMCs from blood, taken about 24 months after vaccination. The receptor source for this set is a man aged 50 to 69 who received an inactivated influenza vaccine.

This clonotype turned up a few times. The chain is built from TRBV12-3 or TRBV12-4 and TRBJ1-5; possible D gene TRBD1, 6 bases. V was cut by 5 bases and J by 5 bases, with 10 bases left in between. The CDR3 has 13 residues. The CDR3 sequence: CASSTQGYQPQHF. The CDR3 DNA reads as TGTGCCAGCAGTACACAGGGATATCAGCCCCAGCATTTT.

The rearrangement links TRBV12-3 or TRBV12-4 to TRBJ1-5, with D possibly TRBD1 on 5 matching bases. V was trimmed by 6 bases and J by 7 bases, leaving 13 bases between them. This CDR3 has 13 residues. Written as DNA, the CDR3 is TGTGCCAGCAGCGTAGAGGGGTCCCAGCCCCAGCATTTT. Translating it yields CASSVEGSQPQHF.

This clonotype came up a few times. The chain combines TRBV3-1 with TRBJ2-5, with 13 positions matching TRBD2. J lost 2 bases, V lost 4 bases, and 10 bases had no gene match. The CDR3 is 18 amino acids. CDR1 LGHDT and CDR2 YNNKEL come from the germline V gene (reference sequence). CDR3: CASSLLRRLAGGQETQYF. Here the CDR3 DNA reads TGTGCCAGCAGCCTACTAAGAAGACTAGCGGGAGGACAAGAGACCCAGTACTTC.

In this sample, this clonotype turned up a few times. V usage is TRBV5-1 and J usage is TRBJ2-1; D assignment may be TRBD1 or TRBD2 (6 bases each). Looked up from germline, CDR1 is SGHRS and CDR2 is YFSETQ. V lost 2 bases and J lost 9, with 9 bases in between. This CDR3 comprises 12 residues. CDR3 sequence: CASSFRGVEQFF. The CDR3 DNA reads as TGCGCCAGCAGCTTTAGGGGGGTTGAGCAGTTCTTC.

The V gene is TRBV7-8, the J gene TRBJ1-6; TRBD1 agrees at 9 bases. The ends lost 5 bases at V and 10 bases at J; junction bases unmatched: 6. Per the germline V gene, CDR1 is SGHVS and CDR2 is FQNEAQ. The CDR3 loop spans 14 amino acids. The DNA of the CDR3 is TGTGCCAGCAGCAAACAGGGGGCATACTCACCCCTCCACTTT. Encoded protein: CASSKQGAYSPLHF.

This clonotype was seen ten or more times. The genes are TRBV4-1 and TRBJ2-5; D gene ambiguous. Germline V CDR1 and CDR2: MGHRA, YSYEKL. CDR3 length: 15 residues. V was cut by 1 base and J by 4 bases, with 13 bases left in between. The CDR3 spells CASSQVGAGLETQYF. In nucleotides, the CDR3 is TGCGCCAGCAGCCAAGTTGGTGCAGGTTTAGAGACCCAGTACTTC.

DNA of the CDR3: TGTGCCAGCAGCGGCAGCGGGACTAGTGGGGTCCAAGAGACCCAGTACTTC. Residues: CASSGSGTSGVQETQYF. V usage is TRBV9 and J usage is TRBJ2-5, with 8 positions matching TRBD2. J lost 1 base, V lost 3 bases, and 11 bases had no gene match. The CDR3 length is 17 residues. CDR1 and CDR2 (germline): SGDLS, YYNGEE.

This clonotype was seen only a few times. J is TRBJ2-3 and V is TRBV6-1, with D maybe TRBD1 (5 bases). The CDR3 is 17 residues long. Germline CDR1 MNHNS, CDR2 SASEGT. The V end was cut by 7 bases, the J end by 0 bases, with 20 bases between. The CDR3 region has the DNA TGTGCCAGCACCCCCCAGACCCCCGGACAAAGCACAGATACGCAGTATTTT. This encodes CASTPQTPGQSTDTQYF.

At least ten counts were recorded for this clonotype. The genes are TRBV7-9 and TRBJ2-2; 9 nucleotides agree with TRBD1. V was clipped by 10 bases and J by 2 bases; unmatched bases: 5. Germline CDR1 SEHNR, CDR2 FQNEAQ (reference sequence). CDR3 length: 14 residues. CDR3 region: CATKTGGNTGELFF. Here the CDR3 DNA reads TGTGCCACCAAAACAGGGGGCAACACCGGGGAGCTGTTTTTT. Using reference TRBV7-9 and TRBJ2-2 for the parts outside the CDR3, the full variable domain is DTGVSQNPRHKITKRGQNVTFRCDPISEHNRLYWYRQTLGQGPEFLTYFQNEAQLEKSRLLSDRFSAERPKGSFSTLEIQRTEQGDSAMYLCATKTGGNTGELFFGEGSRLTVL.

CDR3 DNA sequence: TGTGCCAGCAGCCCCCGTGGGGACGGGAGGAATGAGCAGTTCTTC. It encodes CASSPRGDGRNEQFF. The V and J genes are TRBV3-1 and TRBJ2-1; 7 nucleotides align to TRBD2. This CDR3 contains 15 residues. V was pared by 4 bases and J by 7 bases, with 10 bases of the junction left unmatched. Germline CDR1 is LGHDT and CDR2 is YNNKEL (reference sequence).

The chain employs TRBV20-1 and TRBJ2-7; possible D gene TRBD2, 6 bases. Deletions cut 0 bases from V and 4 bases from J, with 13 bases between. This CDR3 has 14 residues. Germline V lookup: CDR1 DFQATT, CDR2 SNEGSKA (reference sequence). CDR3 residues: CSARDLGLPYEQYF. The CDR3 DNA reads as TGCAGTGCTAGAGATCTCGGACTACCATACGAGCAGTACTTC.

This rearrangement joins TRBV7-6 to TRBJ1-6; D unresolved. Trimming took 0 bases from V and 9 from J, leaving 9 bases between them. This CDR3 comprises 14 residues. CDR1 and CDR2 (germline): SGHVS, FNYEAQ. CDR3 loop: CASSLAGIGSPLHF. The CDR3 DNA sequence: TGTGCCAGCAGCTTAGCAGGGATAGGTTCACCCCTCCACTTT.

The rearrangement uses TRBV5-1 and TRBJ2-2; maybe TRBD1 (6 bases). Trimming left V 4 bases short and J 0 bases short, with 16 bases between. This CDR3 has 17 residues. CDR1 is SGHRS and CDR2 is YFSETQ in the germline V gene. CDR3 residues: CASSTKPAGANTGELFF. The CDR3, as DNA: TGCGCCAGCAGCACAAAACCCGCAGGGGCGAACACCGGGGAGCTGTTTTTT.

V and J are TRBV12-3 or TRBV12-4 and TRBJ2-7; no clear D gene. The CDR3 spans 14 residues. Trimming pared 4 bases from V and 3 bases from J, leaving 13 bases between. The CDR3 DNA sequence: TGTGCCAGCAGTTATCGTCGGGCCCGCTACGAGCAGTACTTC. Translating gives CASSYRRARYEQYF.

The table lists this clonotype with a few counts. This CDR3 is CAISTTGFYEQYF. DNA for the CDR3: TGTGCCATCAGTACGACAGGTTTTTACGAGCAGTACTTC. The chain links TRBV10-3 to TRBJ2-7, with a weak D call TRBD1 (6 bases). Per the germline V gene, CDR1 is ENHRY and CDR2 is SYGVKD. The CDR3 consists of 13 residues. V lost 5 bases to trimming and J lost 4 bases, with 12 bases between them.

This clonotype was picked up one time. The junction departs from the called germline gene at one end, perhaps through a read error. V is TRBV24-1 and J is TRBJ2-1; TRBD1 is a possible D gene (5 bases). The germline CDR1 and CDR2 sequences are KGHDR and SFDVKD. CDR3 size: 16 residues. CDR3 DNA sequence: TGTGCCACCAGTGAGGCGACAGTGAGCTCCTGCAATGAGCAGTTCTTC. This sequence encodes CATSEATVSSCNEQFF.

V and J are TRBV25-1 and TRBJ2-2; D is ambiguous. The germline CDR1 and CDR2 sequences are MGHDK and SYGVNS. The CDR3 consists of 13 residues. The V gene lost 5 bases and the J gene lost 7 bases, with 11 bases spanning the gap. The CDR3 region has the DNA TGTGCCAGCAGTACCTCAGGTGGCGGGGAGCTGTTTTTT. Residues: CASSTSGGGELFF.

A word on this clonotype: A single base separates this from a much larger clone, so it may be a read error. DNA for the CDR3: TGTGTCAGCAGACCCACGGGAAACTCCTACGAGCAGTACTTC. Amino acid sequence: CVSRPTGNSYEQYF. The gene calls are TRBV7-8 and TRBJ2-7; TRBD2 might be the D (5 bases). CDR1 is SGHVS and CDR2 is FQNEAQ in the germline V gene. The CDR3 has 14 residues.

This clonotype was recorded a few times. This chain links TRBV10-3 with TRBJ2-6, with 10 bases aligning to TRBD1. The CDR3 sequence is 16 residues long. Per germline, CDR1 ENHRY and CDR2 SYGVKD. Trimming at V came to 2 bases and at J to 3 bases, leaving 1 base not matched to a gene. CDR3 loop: CAISEDRGRGANVLTF. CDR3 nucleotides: TGTGCCATCAGTGAGGACAGGGGGCGTGGGGCCAACGTCCTGACTTTC.

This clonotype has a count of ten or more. CDR3 amino acids: CSAGRDRGTDTQYF. As DNA, the CDR3 is TGCAGCGCTGGCCGGGACAGGGGCACAGATACGCAGTATTTT. The chain uses TRBV29-1 and TRBJ2-3, with 9 positions matching TRBD1. CDR1 SQVTM and CDR2 ANQGSEA come from the germline V gene. V shed 7 bases, J shed 1 base, and the junction held 6 bases outside the gene matches. The CDR3 runs 14 residues.

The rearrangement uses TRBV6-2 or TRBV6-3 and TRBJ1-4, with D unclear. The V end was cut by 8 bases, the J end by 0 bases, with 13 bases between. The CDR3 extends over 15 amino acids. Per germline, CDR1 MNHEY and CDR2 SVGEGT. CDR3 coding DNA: TGTGCCAGCGTTTCGCGACCTTCAACTAATGAAAAACTGTTTTTT. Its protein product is CASVSRPSTNEKLFF.

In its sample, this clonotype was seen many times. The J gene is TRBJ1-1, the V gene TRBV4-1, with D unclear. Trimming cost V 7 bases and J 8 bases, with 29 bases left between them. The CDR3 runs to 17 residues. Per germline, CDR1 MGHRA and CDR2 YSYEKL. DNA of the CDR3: TGCGCCAGCACCAACGTAGCGGGAGCCAGAGGAAACCAGGAAGCTTTCTTT. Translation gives CASTNVAGARGNQEAFF.